This T cell receptor (beta chain) is drawn from a study of blood T cell repertoires in COVID-19. Per the original methods: Reference gene primer amplification yielded estimated nucleated cell counts. Here immunoSEQ multiplex PCR was the method, and the copy in TCRdb shows in-frame clones only, minus some. That table furnishes V, J and clone size, whereas the DNA furnished D and trimming. The sample has approximately 65,000 clones, approximately 93% seen once. The sequenced material came from peripheral blood. The sequence derives from a man in his 70s with active COVID-19.

For the CDR3, the DNA is TGTGCCAGCAGGGGCTCAGGGGGCACTAATGAAAAACTGTTTTTT. It translates to CASRGSGGTNEKLFF. This sequence joins TRBV3-1 (or the pseudogene TRBV3-2) and TRBJ1-4, with 8 bases fitting TRBD1. The CDR3 consists of 15 residues. Germline CDR1 LGHDT, CDR2 YNNKEL (reference sequence). V gave up 6 bases and J gave up 2 bases; unmatched junction bases: 5.